Sequencing of this T cell receptor (beta chain) was carried out in a study of blood T cell repertoires in COVID-19. Only one count was recorded for this clone. Clones were sequenced by immunoSEQ multiplex PCR, and TCRdb holds only the in-frame ones, with some missing. The data hold 180,000 or so clones, with about 81% observed a single time. The germline V and J ends were trimmed by 4 bases and 4 bases, with 8 bases remaining between them. The CDR3 totals 12 residues. Looked up from germline, CDR1 is MGHDK and CDR2 is SYGVNS. Sequences were obtained from peripheral blood. This TCR was sampled from a woman over 75 with COVID-19, enrolled during active disease. This chain links TRBV25-1 with TRBJ2-7; possible D gene TRBD1, 6 bases. The CDR3 region is CASSVTGYEQYF. The CDR3 DNA sequence: TGTGCCAGCAGTGTTACAGGGTACGAGCAGTACTTC.